These T cell receptor beta chains were read from a single sample in a study of T-cell reconstitution after alpha-beta-depleted transplantation in children. From the PCR reads, TCRdb called clonotypes with MiXCR, one entry per CDR3 protein. The data contain about 110,000 distinct CDR3 sequences, more than 20% of them singletons. The input for sequencing was PBMCs, mostly from graft donor cells, taken 180 days after TCRalphabeta/CD19-depleted stem cell transplant. Receptors originate from a male patient between 2 and 15 years old who had a stem cell transplant for chronic granulomatous disease, so the T cells may come from the graft donor. Both conserved end residues are part of each CDR3. D genes are given only for firm matches. The listing skips clone size in some rows; elsewhere it reads once, few, many or a size class.

TRBV12-3/TRBV12-4	.	many	TRBJ2-3	CASSFLSLSTDTQYF	TGTGCCAGCAGTTTTTTATCACTATCCACAGATACGCAGTATTTT
TRBV4-3	.	.	TRBJ1-6	CASSPGRIGSPLHF	TGCGCCAGCAGCCCCGGGAGGATTGGATCACCCCTCCACTTT
TRBV12-3/TRBV12-4	.	few	TRBJ1-5	CASSFYKGGTYSNQPQHF	TGTGCCAGCAGTTTTTATAAGGGAGGGACCTATAGCAATCAGCCCCAGCATTTT
TRBV29-1	.	many	TRBJ2-7	CSVGGGVGQYF	TGCAGCGTCGGAGGGGGAGTAGGGCAGTACTTC
TRBV20-1	.	.	TRBJ2-5	CSATFPGMVVTQYF	TGCAGTGCTACCTTCCCGGGAATGGTGGTGACCCAGTACTTC
TRBV28	.	many	TRBJ2-7	CASSSPGQIIHEQYF	TGTGCCAGCAGTTCCCCGGGACAAATAATCCACGAGCAGTACTTC
TRBV5-1	.	many	TRBJ1-1	CASSLVGVLGEAFF	TGCGCCAGCAGCTTGGTAGGGGTTCTGGGCGAAGCTTTCTTT
TRBV29-1	.	few	TRBJ2-5	CSDSRTQETQYF	TGCAGCGATTCACGGACTCAAGAGACCCAGTACTTC
TRBV20-1	.	few	TRBJ1-1	CSARAYTEAFF	TGCAGTGCTAGAGCGTACACTGAAGCTTTCTTT
TRBV20-1	.	many	TRBJ2-7	CSATRSEGNEYF	TGCAGTGCTACCAGATCGGAAGGCAATGAGTACTTC
TRBV12-3/TRBV12-4	TRBD1	many	TRBJ1-1	CASSPGQGPTEAFF	TGTGCCAGCAGTCCCGGACAGGGCCCCACTGAAGCTTTCTTT
TRBV29-1	TRBD1	many	TRBJ1-2	CSVEIDRAIHF	TGCAGCGTTGAAATTGACAGGGCGATCCACTTC
TRBV10-3	TRBD1	many	TRBJ2-6	CAISERGQGSGANVLTF	TGTGCCATCAGTGAACGGGGACAGGGCTCTGGGGCCAACGTCCTGACTTTC
TRBV20-1	TRBD2	many	TRBJ2-5	CSASRLAGGVETQYF	TGCAGTGCTAGCAGACTAGCGGGTGGAGTGGAGACCCAGTACTTC
TRBV20-1	.	few	TRBJ1-5	CSAKGLAGQPQHF	TGCAGTGCTAAAGGCCTGGCGGGTCAGCCCCAGCATTTT
TRBV4-2	TRBD2	.	TRBJ2-1	CASSPVLAGPNEQFF	TGTGCCAGCAGCCCCGTACTAGCGGGCCCCAATGAGCAGTTCTTC
TRBV4-3	.	.	TRBJ2-2	CASSRGANTGELFF	TGCGCCAGCAGCCGGGGCGCGAACACCGGGGAGCTGTTTTTT
TRBV9	TRBD2	few	TRBJ2-7	CASSVDDSGRQQYF	TGTGCCAGCAGCGTAGATGATAGCGGGAGGCAGCAGTACTTC
TRBV7-2	.	many	TRBJ2-7	CASSLDGATYEQYF	TGTGCCAGCAGCTTAGACGGGGCAACCTACGAGCAGTACTTC
TRBV12-3/TRBV12-4	.	.	TRBJ1-5	CASSFGTLSNQPQHF	TGTGCCAGCAGTTTCGGGACTCTTAGCAATCAGCCCCAGCATTTT
TRBV12-3/TRBV12-4	.	few	TRBJ1-1	CASSLRDLNTEAFF	TGTGCCAGCAGTTTGCGGGATTTGAACACTGAAGCTTTCTTT
TRBV7-9	.	many	TRBJ2-7	CASSPPLRVSEQYF	TGTGCCAGCAGTCCCCCCCTCCGGGTCTCCGAGCAGTACTTC
TRBV19	.	.	TRBJ2-1	CASRSDSDEQFF	TGTGCCAGTAGGTCGGACAGCGATGAGCAGTTCTTC
TRBV7-2	.	.	TRBJ2-5	CASSVRQRALWQETQYF	TGTGCCAGCAGCGTCAGACAGCGGGCTCTGTGGCAAGAGACCCAGTACTTC
TRBV7-7	.	many	TRBJ2-1	CASSLGPTNEQFF	TGTGCCAGCAGCTTAGGGCCGACCAATGAGCAGTTCTTC
TRBV7-2	.	.	TRBJ1-5	CASSLVRFYSNQPQHF	TGTGCCAGCAGCTTGGTCAGATTTTATAGCAATCAGCCCCAGCATTTT
TRBV7-2	.	few	TRBJ1-5	CASSQGDHNQPQHF	TGTGCCAGCAGCCAAGGGGACCACAATCAGCCCCAGCATTTT
TRBV20-1	.	many	TRBJ2-1	CSAYYAGLGYNEQFF	TGCAGTGCTTACTACGCGGGGCTAGGCTACAATGAGCAGTTCTTC
TRBV20-1	TRBD1	many	TRBJ2-4	CSAGRDRGAKNIQYF	TGCAGTGCTGGCAGGGACAGGGGGGCCAAAAACATTCAGTACTTC
TRBV15	TRBD1	.	TRBJ1-2	CATSRPGGVDGYTF	TGTGCCACCAGCAGACCAGGGGGCGTGGATGGCTACACCTTC
TRBV4-1	.	once	TRBJ2-2	CASSQEQSGELFF	TGCGCCAGCAGCCAAGAGCAGTCCGGGGAGCTGTTTTTT
TRBV28	.	many	TRBJ1-3	CASQTVSGNTIYF	TGTGCCAGCCAAACGGTCTCTGGAAACACCATATATTTT
TRBV7-2	.	.	TRBJ1-4	CASSLGWFGDLEKLFF	TGTGCCAGCAGCTTAGGGTGGTTCGGGGACCTCGAAAAACTGTTTTTT
TRBV29-1	.	many	TRBJ1-4	CSAGTGSTNEKLFF	TGCAGCGCGGGAACAGGATCAACTAATGAAAAACTGTTTTTT
TRBV29-1	.	many	TRBJ2-1	CSVEGFWGAEQFF	TGCAGCGTTGAAGGGTTCTGGGGGGCTGAGCAGTTCTTC
TRBV5-1	TRBD2	many	TRBJ2-7	CASSTSGKGYEQYF	TGCGCCAGCAGCACGAGCGGGAAAGGATACGAGCAGTACTTC
TRBV10-3	.	.	TRBJ1-2	CAISEVPGRSGYTF	TGTGCCATCAGTGAGGTCCCGGGGCGGAGTGGCTACACCTTC
TRBV20-1	TRBD2	.	TRBJ2-1	CSASELAGLLNEQFF	TGCAGTGCTAGTGAACTAGCGGGATTGCTCAATGAGCAGTTCTTC
TRBV7-8	TRBD1	few	TRBJ1-1	CASSLVGTGFTEAFF	TGTGCCAGCAGCTTAGTAGGGACAGGGTTTACTGAAGCTTTCTTT
TRBV10-3	TRBD2	few	TRBJ2-1	CATNRLAGGYNEQFF	TGTGCCACCAACAGACTAGCGGGGGGCTACAATGAGCAGTTCTTC
TRBV5-6	.	.	TRBJ2-2	CASSLWGALGTGELFF	TGTGCCAGCAGCCTGTGGGGGGCCCTTGGGACCGGGGAGCTGTTTTTT
TRBV12-3/TRBV12-4	.	many	TRBJ2-5	CASRASGTLILETQYF	TGTGCCAGCAGAGCTTCCGGGACCTTAATTTTGGAGACCCAGTACTTC
TRBV20-1	.	few	TRBJ2-7	CSAGAGAINLYEQYF	TGCAGTGCTGGGGCAGGGGCAATCAATCTCTACGAGCAGTACTTC
TRBV5-1	.	many	TRBJ2-2	CASQQNTGELFF	TGCGCCAGCCAGCAAAACACCGGGGAGCTGTTTTTT
TRBV12-3/TRBV12-4	.	.	TRBJ1-1	CASLRLDTEAFF	TGTGCCAGCCTAAGACTGGACACTGAAGCTTTCTTT
TRBV14	.	.	TRBJ2-7	CASSQDMGAGEQYF	TGTGCCAGCAGCCAAGATATGGGGGCGGGAGAGCAGTACTTC
TRBV5-1	TRBD2	few	TRBJ2-3	CASSSIAGTTDTQYF	TGCGCCAGCAGCTCCATAGCGGGAACCACAGATACGCAGTATTTT
TRBV9	TRBD2	few	TRBJ2-7	CASSGSGTVYEQYF	TGTGCCAGCAGCGGTAGCGGGACTGTATACGAGCAGTACTTC
TRBV6-5	TRBD2	few	TRBJ2-5	CASSYGAGPPETQYF	TGTGCCAGCAGTTACGGAGCGGGACCCCCAGAGACCCAGTACTTC
TRBV3-1	.	few	TRBJ2-3	CASSRGSTDTQYF	TGTGCCAGCAGTCGCGGTAGCACAGATACGCAGTATTTT
TRBV7-2	.	.	TRBJ2-1	CASSSISGTSYNEQFF	TGTGCCAGCAGCTCAATTAGCGGTACCTCCTACAATGAGCAGTTCTTC
TRBV27	.	many	TRBJ2-4	CASSLVGLGKNIQYF	TGTGCCAGCAGTCTTGTGGGGTTAGGGAAAAACATTCAGTACTTC
TRBV20-1	.	few	TRBJ2-4	CSAPGILAKNIQYF	TGCAGTGCTCCAGGGATCCTAGCCAAAAACATTCAGTACTTC
TRBV12-3/TRBV12-4	.	many	TRBJ2-5	CASSTRGRETQYF	TGTGCCAGCAGTACCCGAGGGAGAGAGACCCAGTACTTC